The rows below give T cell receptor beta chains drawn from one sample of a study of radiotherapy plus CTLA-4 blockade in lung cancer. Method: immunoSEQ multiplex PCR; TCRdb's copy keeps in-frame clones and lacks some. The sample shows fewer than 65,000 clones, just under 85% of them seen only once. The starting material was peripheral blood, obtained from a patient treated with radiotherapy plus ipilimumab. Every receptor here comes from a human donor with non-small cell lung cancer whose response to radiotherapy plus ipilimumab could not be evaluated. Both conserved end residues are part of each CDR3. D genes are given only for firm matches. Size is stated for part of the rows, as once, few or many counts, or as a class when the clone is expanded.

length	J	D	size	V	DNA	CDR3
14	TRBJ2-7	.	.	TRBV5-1	TGCGCCAGCAGCCCATGGACAGAAACCTACGAGCAGTACTTC	CASSPWTETYEQYF
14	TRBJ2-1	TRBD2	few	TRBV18	TGTGCCAGCTCACCACCGCGGGGGTACAATGAGCAGTTCTTC	CASSPPRGYNEQFF
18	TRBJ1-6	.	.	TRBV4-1	TGCGCCAGCAGCCAAAAGCCACAAAGGGGCTCCTATAATTCACCCCTCCACTTT	CASSQKPQRGSYNSPLHF
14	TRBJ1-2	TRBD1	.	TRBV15	TGTGCCACCAGCAGAGTGACAGGGGACTATGGCTACACCTTC	CATSRVTGDYGYTF
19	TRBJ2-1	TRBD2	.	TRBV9	TGTGCCAGCAGCGTAGGACTAGCGGGAGGGCTAAGCTCCTACAATGAGCAGTTCTTC	CASSVGLAGGLSSYNEQFF
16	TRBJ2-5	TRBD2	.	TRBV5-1	TGCGCCAGCAGCTTGGGTAGCGGGAAGGCCTTGAAGACCCAGTACTTC	CASSLGSGKALKTQYF
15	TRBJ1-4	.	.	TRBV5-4	TGTGCCAGCAGCTTGGCGGGAGGGGGTAATGAAAAACTGTTTTTT	CASSLAGGGNEKLFF
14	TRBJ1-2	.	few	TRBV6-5	TGTGCCAGCAGTTCCACAGGGTTAGGAGGCGGCTACACCTTC	CASSSTGLGGGYTF
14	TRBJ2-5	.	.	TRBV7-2	TGTGCCAGCACCCCCGGGATAGCCCAAGAGACCCAGTACTTC	CASTPGIAQETQYF
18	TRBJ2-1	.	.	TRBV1	TGCACCAGCAGCCTTGAATGGCGGGAGGCAAGTGAGTGCTGTGAGCAGTTCTTC	CTSSLEWREASECCEQFF
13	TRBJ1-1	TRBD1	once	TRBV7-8	TGTGCCAGCAGCTTAACAGGGGGCACTGAAGCTTTCTTT	CASSLTGGTEAFF
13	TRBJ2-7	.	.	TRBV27	TGTGCCAGCAGTCTCCTAGGGGGCTACGAGCAGTACTTC	CASSLLGGYEQYF
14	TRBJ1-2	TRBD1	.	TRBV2	TGTGCCAGCAGTCGGGACAGGGCAGGCTATGGCTACACCTTC	CASSRDRAGYGYTF
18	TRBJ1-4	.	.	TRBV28	TGTGCCAGCAGTCCCCCCCCCGGAGACAGGCGAACTAATGAAAAACTGTTTTTT	CASSPPPGDRRTNEKLFF
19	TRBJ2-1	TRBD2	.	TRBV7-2	TGTGCCAGCAGCCCGACTAGCGGGACCTCTTTGAGCTCCTACAATGAGCAGTTCTTC	CASSPTSGTSLSSYNEQFF
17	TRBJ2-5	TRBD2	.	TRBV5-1	TGCGCCAGCAGCTTGTACGGGACTAGGGGTGTGGGGGAGACCCAGTACTTC	CASSLYGTRGVGETQYF
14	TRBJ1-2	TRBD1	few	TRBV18	TGTGCCAGCTCACCCGGGACAGACTTATATGGCTACACCTTC	CASSPGTDLYGYTF
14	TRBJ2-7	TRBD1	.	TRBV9	TGTGCCAGCAGCGCCGAGACAGGGGGGTACGAGCAGTACTTC	CASSAETGGYEQYF
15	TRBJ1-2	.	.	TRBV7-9	TGTGCCAGCAGCTTGGGCAGGGGTTCTAACTATGGCTACACCTTC	CASSLGRGSNYGYTF
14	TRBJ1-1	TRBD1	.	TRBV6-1	TGTGCCAGCAGTGATAGGGGGCAGGGGGCGGGAGCTTTCTTT	CASSDRGQGAGAFF
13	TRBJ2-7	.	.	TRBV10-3	TGTGCCATCAGTGATGGCACAAACTACGAGCAGTACTTC	CAISDGTNYEQYF
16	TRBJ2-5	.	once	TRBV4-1	TGCGCCAGCAGCCAAGGACTCGACAGGCCCCAAGAGACCCAGTACTTC	CASSQGLDRPQETQYF